This TCR beta chain was identified in a study of Graves' ophthalmopathy and Graves' hyperthyroidism. Study conclusions and caveats: Ophthalmopathy was separated from stable hyperthyroidism by a 13-signature model with roughly 91% sensitivity and 65% to 82% specificity.

TCR beta CDR3 amplification used RNA transcripts. RT-PCR with HTBI primers came first, then second-round multiplex PCR. TCRdb reprocessed the multiplex PCR reads via MiXCR and lists one record per CDR3 protein. The table records hundreds of thousands of distinct CDR3 sequences, over 20% of them present only once. Patients with other autoimmune diseases, uncontrolled infections, pregnancy or lactation were excluded. In this sample, this clonotype turned up many times. Its antigen is as yet unknown. The clonotype was recovered from a woman aged 18-29 years with stable Graves' hyperthyroidism. Some clones in this sample may be carry-over from other donors' samples. Sequenced material: peripheral blood.

CDR3 DNA sequence: TGTGCCAGCAGACCGGGACGGGAGACCCAGTACTTC. It encodes CASRPGRETQYF. The chain couples TRBV12-3 or TRBV12-4 to TRBJ2-5; D may be TRBD1 or TRBD2 (5 bases each). The CDR3 runs to 12 residues. V lost 6 bases and J lost 5, with 10 bases in between.